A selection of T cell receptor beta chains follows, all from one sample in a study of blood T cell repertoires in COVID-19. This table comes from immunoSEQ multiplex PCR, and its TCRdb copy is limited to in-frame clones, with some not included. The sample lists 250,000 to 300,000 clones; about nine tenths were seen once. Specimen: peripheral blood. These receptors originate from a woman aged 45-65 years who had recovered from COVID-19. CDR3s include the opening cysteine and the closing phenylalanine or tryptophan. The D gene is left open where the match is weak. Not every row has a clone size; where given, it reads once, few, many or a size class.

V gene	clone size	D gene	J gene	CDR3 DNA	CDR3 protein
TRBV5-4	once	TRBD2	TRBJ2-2	TGTGCCAGCAGCTTGGCCATGTCTAGCGGGTCGAACACCGGGGAGCTGTTTTTT	CASSLAMSSGSNTGELFF
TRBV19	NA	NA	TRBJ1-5	TGTGCCAGTAGTACATTATTTAGCGGAAATAGCAATCAGCCCCAGCATTTT	CASSTLFSGNSNQPQHF
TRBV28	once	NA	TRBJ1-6	TGTGCCAGCAGTTTGGCGACAGTTTCTTATAATTCACCCCTCCACTTT	CASSLATVSYNSPLHF
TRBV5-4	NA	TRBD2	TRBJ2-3	TGTGCCAGCAGCTCTAAAACCCTAGCGGGGCTAACCACAGATACGCAGTATTTT	CASSSKTLAGLTTDTQYF
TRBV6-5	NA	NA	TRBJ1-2	TGTGCCAGCAGTTACCATTCGGACGGACTTAACTATGGCTACACCTTC	CASSYHSDGLNYGYTF
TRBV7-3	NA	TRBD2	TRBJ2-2	TGTGCCAGCAGCTTACTTAGCGGGGGCCCGAACACCGGGGAGCTGTTTTTT	CASSLLSGGPNTGELFF
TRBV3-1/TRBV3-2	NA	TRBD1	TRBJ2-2	TGTGCCAGCAGCGACAGGGGGACCGGGGAGCTGTTTTTT	CASSDRGTGELFF
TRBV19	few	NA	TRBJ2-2	TGTGCCAGTAGGACCGTAGGGGTGAGCACCGGGGAGCTGTTTTTT	CASRTVGVSTGELFF
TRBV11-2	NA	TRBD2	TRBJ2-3	TGTGCCAGCAGCACCCTAGCGGGGGTTCTAAATACGCAGTATTTT	CASSTLAGVLNTQYF
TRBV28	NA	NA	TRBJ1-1	TGTGCCAGCACAATTGTGGGGGCCGTGAACACTGAAGCTTTCTTT	CASTIVGAVNTEAFF
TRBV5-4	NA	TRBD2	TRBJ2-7	TGTGCCAGCAGCTGGGGGGGGGATCCCTACGAGCAGTACTTC	CASSWGGDPYEQYF
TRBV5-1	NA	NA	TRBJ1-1	TGCGCCAGCAGCTTGCGAACAGGGTATAACACTGAAGCTTTCTTT	CASSLRTGYNTEAFF
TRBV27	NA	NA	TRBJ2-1	TGTGCCAGCAATACAGAGGGCCATGAGCAGTTCTTC	CASNTEGHEQFF
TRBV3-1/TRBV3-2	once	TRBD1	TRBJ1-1	TGTGCCAGCAGCCTGGGACAGGGTACTGAAGCTTTCTTT	CASSLGQGTEAFF
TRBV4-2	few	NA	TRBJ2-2	TGTGCCAGCATGAGCGATATGACCGGGGAGCTGTTTTTT	CASMSDMTGELFF
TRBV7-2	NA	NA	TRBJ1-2	TGTGCCAGCAGCCCCAACAGGGTCGGCTATGGCTACACCTTC	CASSPNRVGYGYTF
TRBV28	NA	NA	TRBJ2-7	TGTGCCAGCAGTTTGAGCAGCGGCTCGAGGGAGCAGTACTTC	CASSLSSGSREQYF
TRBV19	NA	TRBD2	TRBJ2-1	TGTGCCAGTAGTGCCACACCTCTTGGGGGGGGTGAGCAGTTCTTC	CASSATPLGGGEQFF
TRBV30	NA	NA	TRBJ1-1	TGTGCCTGGCCCGAACACACAAGAGGGTATATGAACACTGAAGCTTTCTTT	CAWPEHTRGYMNTEAFF
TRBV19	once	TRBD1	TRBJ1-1	TGTGCCAGTAGTCCCCGGGACAGGGCTAACACTGAAGCTTTCTTT	CASSPRDRANTEAFF
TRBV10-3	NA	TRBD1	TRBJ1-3	TGTGCCATCAGTGAGGCGGACAGGGTGGAAGGAAACACCATATATTTT	CAISEADRVEGNTIYF
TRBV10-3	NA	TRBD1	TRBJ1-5	TGTGCCATCAGGACAGGGGGCTTTGGCAATCAGCCCCAGCATTTT	CAIRTGGFGNQPQHF
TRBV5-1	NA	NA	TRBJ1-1	TGCGCCAGCAGCTCGGACAGACCTGAAGCTTTCTTT	CASSSDRPEAFF
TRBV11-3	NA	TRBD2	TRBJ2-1	TGTGCCAGCAGCTTATCCGGGACTAACTACAATGAGCAGTTCTTC	CASSLSGTNYNEQFF
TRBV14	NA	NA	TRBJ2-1	TGTGCCAGCAGCCTTATTTCAGGGCTAGGGCAGTTCTTC	CASSLISGLGQFF
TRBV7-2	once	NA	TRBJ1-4	TGTGCCAGCAGCACGCGAATCGACAGGAGTAATGAAAAACTGTTTTTT	CASSTRIDRSNEKLFF
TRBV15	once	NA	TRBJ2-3	TGTGCCACCAGCAGAGTAATTTTAGATACGCAGTATTTT	CATSRVILDTQYF
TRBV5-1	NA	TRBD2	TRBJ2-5	TGCGCCAGCAGCTTGGGGGCAGCGGGAGGATCAGAGACCCAGTACTTC	CASSLGAAGGSETQYF
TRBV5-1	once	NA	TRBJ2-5	TGCGCCAGCAGCTTAGGACAACAAGAGACCCAGTACTTC	CASSLGQQETQYF
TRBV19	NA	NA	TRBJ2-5	TGTGCCAGTAGCGTGGGAAGGGGGGAGACCCAGTACTTC	CASSVGRGETQYF
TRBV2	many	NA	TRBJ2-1	TGTGCCAGCAGTGAGCAACGGTTCAATGAGCAGTTCTTC	CASSEQRFNEQFF
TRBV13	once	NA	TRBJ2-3	TGTGCCAGCAACCGACAGTTAAGCACAGATACGCAGTATTTT	CASNRQLSTDTQYF
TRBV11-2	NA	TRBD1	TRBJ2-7	TGTGCCAGCAGCCCCGGGACAGGGCGTTCCTACGAGCAGTACTTC	CASSPGTGRSYEQYF
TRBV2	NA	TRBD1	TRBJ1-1	TGTGCCAGCAAGCGACAGGGGGTGAAGGCTTTCTTT	CASKRQGVKAFF
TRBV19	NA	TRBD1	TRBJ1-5	TGTGCCAGTACTATATTAACAGGGGGCAATCAGCCCCAGCATTTT	CASTILTGGNQPQHF
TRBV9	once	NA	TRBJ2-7	TGTGCCAGCAGCGTATACCGGGACAAACCCTACGAGCAGTACTTC	CASSVYRDKPYEQYF
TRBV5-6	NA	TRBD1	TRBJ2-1	TGTGCCAGCAGCTTGGGAGACAGGGACACTGAGCAGTTCTTC	CASSLGDRDTEQFF
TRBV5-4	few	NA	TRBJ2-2	TGTGCCAGCAGCTTTAGGCGGGGGAACACCGGGGAGCTGTTTTTT	CASSFRRGNTGELFF
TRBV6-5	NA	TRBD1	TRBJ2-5	TGTGCCAGCAGTTACCGACAGGGGGGAGAGACCCAGTACTTC	CASSYRQGGETQYF
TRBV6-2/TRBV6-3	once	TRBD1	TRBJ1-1	TGTGCCAGCAGCCTCAGGGGGCTAATGAACACTGAAGCTTTCTTT	CASSLRGLMNTEAFF
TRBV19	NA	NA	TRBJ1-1	TGTGCCAGTAGTCTCCGAGCGTCGAACACTGAAGCTTTCTTT	CASSLRASNTEAFF
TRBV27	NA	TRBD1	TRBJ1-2	TGTGCCAGCAGTTCCCGCCGGGACAGCGCTAACTATGGCTACACCTTC	CASSSRRDSANYGYTF
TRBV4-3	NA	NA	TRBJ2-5	TGCGCCAGCAGCCCAGTACAGGGGGGGGTCGGGGCCCAGTACTTC	CASSPVQGGVGAQYF
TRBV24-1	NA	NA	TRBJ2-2	TGTGCCACCAGTGATTTTGGAGGGAGGGAGCTGTTTTTT	CATSDFGGRELFF
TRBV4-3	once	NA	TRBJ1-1	TGCGCCAGCAGCCAGGGTACAGAGGGGGGGACTGAAGCTTTCTTT	CASSQGTEGGTEAFF
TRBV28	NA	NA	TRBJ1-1	TGTGCCAGCAGACGGGGGAACACTGAAGCTTTCTTT	CASRRGNTEAFF
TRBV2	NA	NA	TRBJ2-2	TGTGCCAGCAGTGTGGTGACAGGGAGGACCGGGGAGCTGTTTTTT	CASSVVTGRTGELFF
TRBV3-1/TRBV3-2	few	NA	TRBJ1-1	TGTGCCAGCAGCTTCAGGGTAAGCACTGAAGCTTTCTTT	CASSFRVSTEAFF
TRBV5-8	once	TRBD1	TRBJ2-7	TGTGCCAGCAGCCTGGAGGAGACTTGGACAGGGCCGTATGAGCAGTACTTC	CASSLEETWTGPYEQYF
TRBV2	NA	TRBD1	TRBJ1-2	TGTGCCAGCTGCCTCGGACAGGGATATGGCTACACCTTC	CASCLGQGYGYTF
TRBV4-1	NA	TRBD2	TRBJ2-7	TGCGCCAGCAGCCCCCGGGACTACTACGAGCAGTACTTC	CASSPRDYYEQYF
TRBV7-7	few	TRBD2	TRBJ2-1	TGTGCTAGCAGCCTGCCCAGGACTAGCAGTGACTACAATGAGCAGTTCTTC	CASSLPRTSSDYNEQFF
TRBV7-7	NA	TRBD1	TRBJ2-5	TGTGCTAGCAGCCTTTACCCGGACAGGGAAGAGACCCAGTACTTC	CASSLYPDREETQYF
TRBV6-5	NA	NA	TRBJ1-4	TGTGCCAGCAGTTACGGGCGGGGATTAGGGGAAAAACTGTTTTTT	CASSYGRGLGEKLFF